A single sample gave rise to the 23 T cell receptor beta chains below, sequenced in a study of shared clonotypes between healthy human individuals. Sequencing was performed with immunoSEQ multiplex PCR; in TCRdb, only in-frame clones are kept and a portion is missing. The sample lists around 120,000 clones, approximately 70% occurring once. Sequencing was performed on memory CD8+ T cells sorted from blood. As for subset: CD45RO+ cells pooled with CCR7-negative TemRA cells. The source is a woman aged 25-40 years in good health.

The chain recombines TRBV4-1 with TRBJ2-5; the D is unclear. V was pared by 4 bases and J by 5 bases, with 17 bases between. The CDR3 extends over 15 amino acids. Looked up from germline, CDR1 is MGHRA and CDR2 is YSYEKL. In DNA, the CDR3 is TGCGCCAGCAGCCCCTCAACGAGTTTCTTGGAGACCCAGTACTTC. This sequence encodes CASSPSTSFLETQYF.

This rearrangement joins TRBV7-9 to TRBJ2-2; a weak D match, TRBD2 (6 bases). CDR3 length equals 16 residues. Trimming removed 1 base at V and 3 bases at J, with 12 bases between. In germline, CDR1 is SEHNR, CDR2 FQNEAQ (reference sequence). The CDR3 bases are TGTGCCAGCAGCTTAGTCCCGGGACTTGACACCGGGGAGCTGTTTTTT. Translating it yields CASSLVPGLDTGELFF. Drawing the rest from reference TRBV7-9 and TRBJ2-2, the complete variable domain is DTGVSQNPRHKITKRGQNVTFRCDPISEHNRLYWYRQTLGQGPEFLTYFQNEAQLEKSRLLSDRFSAERPKGSFSTLEIQRTEQGDSAMYLCASSLVPGLDTGELFFGEGSRLTVL.

The CDR3 DNA reads TGTGCCAGCAGCGTGGGACTAGCGGGAGGATCCGAGCAGTACTTC. Translated, it gives CASSVGLAGGSEQYF. The chain links TRBV5-4 to TRBJ2-7; 15 bases are a match to TRBD2. Losses at the gene ends were 4 bases for V and 6 bases for J; bases not matched to a gene: 5. The CDR3 is 15 amino acids. Germline loops: CDR1 SGHNT, CDR2 YYREEE (reference sequence).

This chain links TRBV11-1 with TRBJ2-1, with 10 bases fitting TRBD2. V gave up 1 base and J gave up 3 bases; unmatched junction bases: 3. This CDR3 region has 16 residues. CDR1 is SGHAT, CDR2 FQDESV, per germline (reference sequence). This CDR3 reads CASSLVTSGYYNEQFF. The CDR3 DNA follows: TGTGCCAGCAGCTTAGTGACTAGCGGGTACTACAATGAGCAGTTCTTC. The full variable domain, with the rest looked up from reference TRBV11-1 and TRBJ2-1, is EAEVAQSPRYKITEKSQAVAFWCDPISGHATLYWYRQILGQGPELLVQFQDESVVDDSQLPKDRFSAERLKGVDSTLKIQPAELGDSAMYLCASSLVTSGYYNEQFFGPGTRLTVL.

This clone was observed at least ten times. The chain employs TRBV7-9 and TRBJ2-2, with 9 bases that match TRBD2. After removal of 2 bases from V and 0 bases from J, the junction contained 1 base not matched to a gene. The germline gives CDR1 SEHNR, CDR2 FQNEAQ (reference sequence). The CDR3 runs 16 residues. The CDR3 here is CASSLLAGANTGELFF. The CDR3 nucleotides are TGTGCCAGCAGCTTATTAGCGGGGGCGAACACCGGGGAGCTGTTTTTT.

This clone was picked up one time. V usage is TRBV10-3 and J usage is TRBJ2-7; 12 bases are a match to TRBD2. V was pared by 0 bases and J by 3 bases, with 9 bases of the junction left unmatched. Germline lookup yields CDR1 ENHRY and CDR2 SYGVKD. The CDR3 consists of 18 residues. The CDR3 here is CAISESERLAGDSYEQYF. Here the CDR3 DNA reads TGTGCCATCAGTGAGTCTGAGAGACTAGCGGGAGACAGCTACGAGCAGTACTTC.

V usage is TRBV2 and J usage is TRBJ1-2; tentatively, D is TRBD1 (5 bases). Trimming stripped 3 bases from V and 3 bases from J, with 8 bases between. Germline-derived CDR1 and CDR2 are SNHLY and FYNNEI. This CDR3 comprises 13 residues. CDR3 nucleotides: TGTGCCAGCAGTGATTCGACAGACTATGGCTACACCTTC. Translated: CASSDSTDYGYTF. The full variable domain, rest sourced from reference TRBV2 and TRBJ1-2, is EPEVTQTPSHQVTQMGQEVILRCVPISNHLYFYWYRQILGQKVEFLVSFYNNEISEKSEIFDDQFSVERPDGSNFTLKIRSTKLEDSAMYFCASSDSTDYGYTFGSGTRLTVV.

The chain is built from TRBV7-3 and TRBJ2-1; 8 nucleotides match TRBD2. Germline values: CDR1 SGHTA, CDR2 FQGTGA. After removal of 0 bases from V and 6 bases from J, the junction contained 4 bases not matched to a gene. This CDR3 has 15 amino acids. CDR3 coding DNA: TGTGCCAGCAGCTTAACTGACGGGAGGGTCAATGAGCAGTTCTTC. As protein: CASSLTDGRVNEQFF.

The CDR3 DNA sequence: TGTGCCAGCAGCGTAGCTTTCCGGGACGAGCAGTACTTC. Translated: CASSVAFRDEQYF. This chain joins TRBV9 and TRBJ2-7; D is uncertain. The CDR3 spans 13 residues. The ends were cut back, 0 bases at V and 5 bases at J, with 9 bases in the middle. Germline assignment: CDR1 SGDLS and CDR2 YYNGEE.

A few counts support this clone. This chain uses TRBV19 with TRBJ1-5, with TRBD1 as a possible D gene (5 bases). Trimming removed 6 bases from V and 10 bases from J, with 13 bases in between. CDR3 length: 12 amino acids. Germline lookup yields CDR1 LNHDA and CDR2 SQIVND (reference sequence). CDR3 loop: CASSERGLPQHF. Written as DNA, the CDR3 is TGTGCCAGTAGCGAAAGGGGCCTCCCCCAGCATTTT. The full variable domain, with the rest looked up from reference TRBV19 and TRBJ1-5, is DGGITQSPKYLFRKEGQNVTLSCEQNLNHDAMYWYRQDPGQGLRLIYYSQIVNDFQKGDIAEGYSVSREKKESFPLTVTSAQKNPTAFYLCASSERGLPQHFGDGTRLSIL.

The J gene is TRBJ2-7, the V gene TRBV15; TRBD2 agrees at 11 bases. Germline trimming cut 5 bases from V and 3 bases from J; bases unmatched to any gene: 6. The V gene's germline CDR1 is LNHNV and CDR2 YYDKDF (reference sequence). CDR3 length: 15 residues. Here the CDR3 DNA reads TGTGCCACCAGCTTAGGGACTAGCGGCAACTACGAGCAGTACTTC. As protein: CATSLGTSGNYEQYF.

This clone was seen only a few times. A much larger clone lies a single base off, so this may be a read error. This sample also contains other DNA sequences that code for the same CDR3. V and J are TRBV6-4 and TRBJ2-3; TRBD2 agrees at 8 bases. The CDR3 is 15 amino acids. Trimming took 3 bases from V and 0 from J; bases not matched to a gene: 2. Germline CDR1 and CDR2: MRHNA and SNTAGT. In nucleotides, the CDR3 is TGTGCCAGCAGTGAGGCTAGCGGGAGCACAGATACGCAGTATTTT. This sequence encodes CASSEASGSTDTQYF.

The chain carries TRBV4-1 and TRBJ1-5; D possibly corresponds to TRBD1 (5 bases). The CDR3 totals 14 residues. The V gene's germline CDR1 is MGHRA and CDR2 YSYEKL. The V end was cut by 0 bases, the J end by 4 bases, with 7 bases between. The CDR3 reads CASSQDWGNQPQHF. CDR3 DNA sequence: TGCGCCAGCAGCCAAGATTGGGGGAATCAGCCCCAGCATTTT.

This clone has just a few counts. The chain has TRBV19 and TRBJ1-5; TRBD1 aligns across 7 bases. Trimming removed 3 bases from V and 9 bases from J; junction bases left unmatched: 11. The CDR3 runs 15 residues. Germline V gives CDR1 LNHDA, CDR2 SQIVND (reference sequence). The CDR3 sequence is CASSIGQVAGWPQHF. The CDR3 DNA is TGTGCCAGTAGTATTGGACAGGTCGCCGGGTGGCCCCAGCATTTT.

The chain employs TRBV5-6 and TRBJ1-5; the D is unclear. There are 15 residues in the CDR3. Germline V CDR1 and CDR2: SGHDT, YYEEEE. Between the trimmed V and J ends, which lost 4 bases and 7 bases, there was a span of 18 bases. CDR3 nucleotides: TGTGCCAGCAGCAAGTTTTTTCCCGAAGGACAGCCCCAGCATTTT. It codes for CASSKFFPEGQPQHF.

This chain links TRBV4-2 with TRBJ2-4; 9 bases match TRBD2. The J segment lost 7 bases and the V segment lost 0 bases, leaving 19 bases of the junction unmatched. The CDR3 contains 20 residues. Germline V gene data show CDR1 as LGHNA and CDR2 as YNFKEQ. The DNA for the CDR3 is TGTGCCAGCAGCCAAGAGCCCCTAGCGGGATCTCGTGTTACCGGGAACATTCAGTACTTC. Residues: CASSQEPLAGSRVTGNIQYF.

This clone was picked up many times. DNA for the CDR3: TGTGCCAGCAGCCCAGCCATTGGCTCTGGGGCCAACGTCCTGACTTTC. Translating it yields CASSPAIGSGANVLTF. The gene calls are TRBV28 and TRBJ2-6; D gene unclear. V gave up 6 bases and J gave up 0 bases, with 12 bases separating them. The V gene's germline CDR1 is MDHEN and CDR2 SYDVKM. The CDR3 extends over 16 amino acids.

The rearrangement joins TRBV25-1 to TRBJ2-2; D is perhaps TRBD2 (5 bases). The CDR3 loop spans 14 amino acids. V was shortened by 1 base and J by 6 bases, with 9 bases between the two germline ends. Germline V lookup: CDR1 MGHDK, CDR2 SYGVNS. CDR3 nucleotide sequence: TGTGCCAGCAGTGAATTCGGGAATCCCGGGGAGCTGTTTTTT. The encoded protein is CASSEFGNPGELFF.

The rearrangement joins TRBV6-1 to TRBJ2-2; 7 nucleotides match TRBD2. Germline V gene lookup returns CDR1 MNHNS and CDR2 SASEGT. This CDR3 is built from 14 residues. The V segment lost 4 bases and the J segment 5 bases; nucleotides outside the gene matches: 4. CDR3 loop: CASSGGSETGELFF. The CDR3 nucleotides are TGTGCCAGCAGTGGCGGGAGCGAGACCGGGGAGCTGTTTTTT.

This clone was seen ten or more times. V gene TRBV19 combines with J gene TRBJ1-5; tentative D call: TRBD1 (5 bases). Per germline, CDR1 LNHDA and CDR2 SQIVND (reference sequence). V was trimmed by 3 bases and J by 5 bases, leaving 11 bases between them. This CDR3 comprises 14 residues. The CDR3 coding sequence is TGTGCCAGTAGTATCCTGGGGGGTCATCAGCCCCAGCATTTT. It translates to CASSILGGHQPQHF.

The rearrangement joins TRBV2 to TRBJ1-1; 9 nucleotides agree with TRBD1. After removal of 0 bases from V and 8 bases from J, the junction contained 4 bases not matched to a gene. The CDR3 sequence is 14 residues long. Germline values: CDR1 SNHLY, CDR2 FYNNEI. CDR3 residues: CASSEALGTGEAFF. CDR3 in DNA: TGTGCCAGCAGTGAAGCCCTCGGGACAGGGGAAGCTTTCTTT.

The rearrangement links TRBV7-9 to TRBJ1-2; possible D gene TRBD1, 6 bases. Germline V gene sequence: CDR1 SEHNR, CDR2 FQNEAQ (reference sequence). V lost 7 bases and J lost 0, with 9 bases in between. The CDR3 has 13 residues. The CDR3 bases are TGTGCCAGCAACAGGGTCCCTAACTATGGCTACACCTTC. As protein: CASNRVPNYGYTF.

The chain has TRBV13 and TRBJ2-1, with D uncertain. Germline V gene data show CDR1 as PRHDT and CDR2 as FYEKMQ (reference sequence). This CDR3 spans 16 amino acids. V gave up 3 bases and J gave up 0 bases, with 12 bases separating them. DNA for the CDR3: TGTGCCAGCAGCTTTTCGCGACCAAGCTCCTACAATGAGCAGTTCTTC. As protein: CASSFSRPSSYNEQFF.